Presented here are 3 T cell receptor beta chains from one specimen sequenced in a study of T cells expressing NK-cell markers. TCRdb reanalyzed the 5' RACE reads and collapses them to one entry per CDR3 protein, without DNA. Here the sample table reports approximately 550,000 distinct CDR3 sequences. Sequencing was carried out using blood T cells: a sorted CD56 or NKG2C T cell subset, CD4+ or CD8+ T cells, or bulk PBMC T cells (not recorded which). Source of these receptors: a man younger than 35 in good health.

The chain links TRBV5-5 to TRBJ1-5; as DNA is missing, the TRBD1 call by TCRdb cannot be tested. Germline V lookup: CDR1 SGHKS, CDR2 YYEKEE (reference sequence). The CDR3 loop spans 16 amino acids. Here the CDR3 reads CASSFGQGGNNQPQHF.

CDR3 loop: CASSPSAGDSYEQYF. The chain employs TRBV6-5 and TRBJ2-7; lacking DNA, the TRBD2 call made by TCRdb goes unchecked. This CDR3 has 15 amino acids. The germline CDR1 and CDR2 sequences are MNHEY and SVGAGI.

This chain links TRBV20-1 with TRBJ2-4; lacking DNA, the TRBD1 call made by TCRdb goes unchecked. The CDR3 covers 14 residues. Looked up from germline, CDR1 is DFQATT and CDR2 is SNEGSKA (reference sequence). The CDR3 reads CSAGRGGPGDIQYF.